This record concerns one T cell receptor beta chain sequence. Its antigen is not known. Naive CD8 cells lacked CD45RO and underwent positive selection for CCR7, leaving out terminally differentiated effector memory CD45RA+ cells. The data belong to a study of shared clonotypes between healthy human individuals. Whole-study findings and limits: For naive CD4 cells, around 5% of clonotypes were shared across four donors.

The authors' processing: For the immunoSEQ data, sequences were junction-only without quality scores, so filtering differed. Some clones are missing from TCRdb's copy, which holds only in-frame ones; the method was immunoSEQ multiplex PCR. V and J calls and clone size are given by that table; D and trimming were obtained from the DNA. Of hundreds of thousands of clones in the sample, approximately 96% are singletons; the top ten hold more than 0.085%. Germline V gene data show CDR1 as SGHKS and CDR2 as YYEKEE (reference sequence). The CDR3 runs to 15 residues. The V segment lost 4 bases and the J segment 3 bases; nucleotides outside the gene matches: 9.

The TCR was taken from a woman in her 30s in good health. The sample consisted of naive CD8+ T cells sorted from blood. The V call is TRBV5-5, the J call TRBJ2-7, with TRBD2 matching 8 bases. For the CDR3, the DNA is TGTGCCAGCAGCCGGGGACTAGATCCTCGCTACGAGCAGTACTTC. As protein: CASSRGLDPRYEQYF. The variable domain in full, completed from reference TRBV5-5 and TRBJ2-7, reads DAGVTQSPTHLIKTRGQQVTLRCSPISGHKSVSWYQQVLGQGPQFIFQYYEKEERGRGNFPDRFSARQFPNYSSELNVNALLLGDSALYLCASSRGLDPRYEQYFGPGTRLTVT.